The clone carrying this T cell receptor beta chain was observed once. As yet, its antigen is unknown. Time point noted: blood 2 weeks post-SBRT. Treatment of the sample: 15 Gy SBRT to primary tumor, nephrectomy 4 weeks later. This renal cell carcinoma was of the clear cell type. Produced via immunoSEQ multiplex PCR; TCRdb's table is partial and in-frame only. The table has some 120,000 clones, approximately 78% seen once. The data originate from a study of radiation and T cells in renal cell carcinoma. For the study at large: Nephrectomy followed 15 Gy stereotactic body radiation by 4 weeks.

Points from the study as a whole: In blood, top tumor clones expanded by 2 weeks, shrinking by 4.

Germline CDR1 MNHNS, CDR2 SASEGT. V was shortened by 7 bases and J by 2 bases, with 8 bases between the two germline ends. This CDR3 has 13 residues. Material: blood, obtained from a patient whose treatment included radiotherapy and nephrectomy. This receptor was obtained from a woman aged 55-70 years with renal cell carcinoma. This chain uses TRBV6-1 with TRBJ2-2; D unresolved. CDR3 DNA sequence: TGTGCCAGCACCAATTCCAACACCGGGGAGCTGTTTTTT. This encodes CASTNSNTGELFF.